These 11 T cell receptor beta chains share one sample of origin, sequenced in a study of Ad26.COV2.S vaccination and SARS-CoV-2 variants. Here immunoSEQ multiplex PCR was the method, and the copy in TCRdb shows in-frame clones only, minus some. The sample includes around 450,000 clones, roughly nine tenths of them seen just once. Treatment defined: roughly 20 received Ad26.COV2.S at low or high dose, single or two shots; 5 received placebo; per-sample allocation not given. Day 63 after the first vaccine or placebo injection was the time point for sampling. The starting material was peripheral blood, obtained in a trial of Ad26.COV2.S vaccine versus placebo. The receptors come from a person aged 18-60 years who received the Ad26.COV2.S COVID-19 vaccine or a placebo.

This chain joins TRBV28 and TRBJ1-4; 12 positions match TRBD1. The CDR3 contains 17 residues. Looked up from germline, CDR1 is MDHEN and CDR2 is SYDVKM. Trimming at V came to 8 bases and at J to 0 bases, leaving 7 bases not matched to a gene. The CDR3 DNA follows: TGTGCCAGCGGCGGGACAGGGGGCGAAGCAACTAATGAAAAACTGTTTTTT. It codes for CASGGTGGEATNEKLFF. Combining the CDR3 with reference TRBV28 and TRBJ1-4 gives the whole variable domain DVKVTQSSRYLVKRTGEKVFLECVQDMDHENMFWYRQDPGLGLRLIYFSYDVKMKEKGDIPEGYSVSREKKERFSLILESASTNQTSMYLCASGGTGGEATNEKLFFGSGTQLSVL.

The chain employs TRBV6-5 and TRBJ2-5; 7 nucleotides line up with TRBD1. CDR3 length: 15 residues. Germline V lookup: CDR1 MNHEY, CDR2 SVGAGI. V was pared by 2 bases and J by 4 bases, with 7 bases of the junction left unmatched. The CDR3 protein is CASSYEGALGETQYF. In nucleotides, the CDR3 is TGTGCCAGCAGTTACGAGGGGGCGTTAGGAGAGACCCAGTACTTC.

This chain connects TRBV12-3 or TRBV12-4 to TRBJ2-3, with TRBD1 matching 8 bases. Trimming took 6 bases from V and 4 from J; bases not matched to a gene: 3. CDR3 length equals 13 residues. This CDR3 is CASSSDRADTQYF. The CDR3 region has the DNA TGTGCCAGCAGCTCGGACAGGGCAGATACGCAGTATTTT.

The genes are TRBV27 and TRBJ1-3; D unclear. The germline V gene encodes CDR1 MNHEY and CDR2 SMNVEV (reference sequence). Trimming shortened V by 0 bases and J by 0 bases, and 9 bases separated the two germline ends. The CDR3 runs 16 residues. CDR3 DNA sequence: TGTGCCAGCAGTTTATCGTGGAGAGGCTCTGGAAACACCATATATTTT. This gives the protein CASSLSWRGSGNTIYF.

In the case of this clone: Other DNA sequences in the same sample also yield this CDR3. J is TRBJ1-1 and V is TRBV7-3; D may be TRBD1 (6 bases). The V and J ends lost 3 bases and 4 bases respectively, with 12 bases between them. CDR1 is SGHTA and CDR2 is FQGTGA in the germline V gene. CDR3 length: 14 amino acids. CDR3 bases: TGTGCCAGCAGCTTGTCAGGGGCTGGCACTGAAGCTTTCTTT. This gives the protein CASSLSGAGTEAFF.

For the CDR3, the DNA is TGTGCCAGCAGTTTAGATGACCATCAGCCCCAGCATTTT. This sequence encodes CASSLDDHQPQHF. The J gene is TRBJ1-5, the V gene TRBV28; D remains ambiguous. The CDR3 consists of 13 residues. The germline CDR1 and CDR2 sequences are MDHEN and SYDVKM. V was pared by 2 bases and J by 5 bases, with 7 bases between.

The rearrangement links TRBV5-6 to TRBJ2-2; D is possibly TRBD1 (5 bases). The CDR3 length is 13 residues. With 4 bases removed from V and 8 bases from J, the gap between germline ends came to 12 bases. Germline assignment: CDR1 SGHDT and CDR2 YYEEEE. Written as DNA, the CDR3 is TGTGCCAGCAGCGGGGCCGCCAAAGGGGAGCTGTTTTTT. Encoded protein: CASSGAAKGELFF.

This chain connects TRBV19 to TRBJ1-5, with D maybe TRBD1 (6 bases). The CDR3 is 14 residues long. The germline CDR1 and CDR2 sequences are LNHDA and SQIVND (reference sequence). With 3 bases removed from V and 5 bases from J, the gap between germline ends came to 11 bases. The CDR3 DNA sequence: TGTGCCAGTAGTATCGCACCAGGGGATCAGCCCCAGCATTTT. Amino acid sequence: CASSIAPGDQPQHF.

CDR3 loop: CATSRVGQGQETQYF. CDR3 nucleotides: TGTGCCACCAGCAGAGTTGGCCAGGGACAAGAGACCCAGTACTTC. This chain links TRBV15 with TRBJ2-5, with a tentative D call TRBD1 (5 bases). V was cut by 1 base and J by 2 bases, with 11 bases left in between. This CDR3 region has 15 residues. Germline assignment: CDR1 LNHNV and CDR2 YYDKDF (reference sequence).

The rearrangement joins TRBV7-2 to TRBJ2-3, with a tentative D call TRBD1 (6 bases). Looked up from germline, CDR1 is SGHTA and CDR2 is FQGNSA. Deletions cut 4 bases from V and 5 bases from J, with 7 bases between. The CDR3 consists of 12 residues. The CDR3 DNA reads as TGTGCCAGCAGCTACAGGGTAGATACGCAGTATTTT. Its translation is CASSYRVDTQYF. The whole variable domain, remainder taken from reference TRBV7-2 and TRBJ2-3, is GAGVSQSPSNKVTEKGKDVELRCDPISGHTALYWYRQSLGQGLEFLIYFQGNSAPDKSGLPSDRFSAERTGGSVSTLTIQRTQQEDSAVYLCASSYRVDTQYFGPGTRLTVL.

The gene calls are TRBV5-1 and TRBJ2-2; D may be TRBD2 (5 bases). Germline values: CDR1 SGHRS, CDR2 YFSETQ. Trimming removed 4 bases from V and 5 bases from J, with 6 bases in between. The CDR3 runs to 12 residues. CDR3 nucleotide sequence: TGCGCCAGCAGCAGGAGGACCGGGGAGCTGTTTTTT. Residues: CASSRRTGELFF.